The 27 T cell receptor beta chains in this list originate from one sample, sequenced in a study of regulatory T cells in long-lasting Graves disease. Time point in this sample: newly diagnosed GD, antithyroid drugs for less than 3 months. RNA extracted from PBMCs served as the sequencing template. For TCR beta, libraries came from iRepertoire HTBI primers and Arm-PCR of CDR3 regions. TCRdb re-called the multiplex PCR reads through MiXCR, storing one row per CDR3 protein. The sample gives approximately 230,000 distinct CDR3 sequences, about 17% of which show up once; approximately 20% is in the top ten. Sequenced material: peripheral blood mononuclear cells (PBMCs), taken at new diagnosis, from a patient treated with antithyroid drugs. These receptors all stem from a female donor with Graves disease.

This clonotype was found many times. The gene calls are TRBV20-1 and TRBJ2-7; 7 nucleotides line up with TRBD1. The CDR3 length is 14 residues. CDR1 DFQATT and CDR2 SNEGSKA come from the germline V gene (reference sequence). V dropped 0 bases and J dropped 2; count of bases not matched to a gene: 4. The CDR3, as DNA: TGCAGTGCTAGAGATCCAGGGGGTACCTACGAGCAGTACTTC. Amino acids: CSARDPGGTYEQYF.

This clonotype has a count of ten or more. The gene calls are TRBV6-1 and TRBJ2-1; 11 nucleotides agree with TRBD2. J gave up 4 bases and V 3 bases, and 2 bases lay outside the gene matches. CDR3 length: 15 residues. CDR1 is MNHNS and CDR2 is SASEGT in the germline V gene. The CDR3, as DNA: TGTGCCAGCAGTGACACTAGCGGGGGATACAATGAGCAGTTCTTC. Translated: CASSDTSGGYNEQFF.

In this sample, this clonotype turned up many times. This chain links TRBV5-6 with TRBJ2-3; 7 nucleotides line up with TRBD1. The length of the CDR3 is 16 residues. The germline CDR1 and CDR2 sequences are SGHDT and YYEEEE. J was trimmed by 4 bases and V by 0 bases; bases with no gene match: 8. Here the CDR3 reads CASSLALARGPDTQYF. The DNA for the CDR3 is TGTGCCAGCAGCTTGGCGTTAGCGAGGGGGCCAGATACGCAGTATTTT.

As to this clonotype: One end of the junction is discordant with germline, which a read error may explain. The chain has TRBV12-3 or TRBV12-4 and TRBJ2-7, with 9 bases that match TRBD2. This CDR3 region has 14 residues. For the CDR3, the DNA is TGTGCCAACAGTTCTAGCGGGAACCGCTACGAGCAGTACTTC. This gives the protein CANSSSGNRYEQYF.

In regard to this clonotype: This may arise from a read error, as a much more abundant clone is one base away. CDR3 nucleotide sequence: TGTGCCAGCAGCTTAGACCCAAGCTCCTACAATGAGCGGTTCTTC. Residues: CASSLDPSSYNERFF. The rearrangement uses TRBV7-3 and TRBJ2-1, with D uncertain. The CDR3 runs to 15 residues. Germline V gene sequence: CDR1 SGHTA, CDR2 FQGTGA.

This chain uses TRBV7-2 with TRBJ2-1, with 7 bases aligning to TRBD2. V gave up 2 bases and J gave up 9 bases; unmatched junction bases: 13. The CDR3 totals 16 residues. CDR1 and CDR2 from the germline V gene are SGHTA and FQGNSA. CDR3 DNA: TGTGCCAGCAGCTTAACGCGGGAGTGGGATGCGGGTGAGCAGTTCTTC. Translation: CASSLTREWDAGEQFF.

A few counts support this clonotype. The chain combines TRBV7-2 with TRBJ2-2; 11 positions agree with TRBD2. This CDR3 region has 17 residues. V was clipped by 1 base and J by 10 bases; unmatched bases: 11. Germline lookup yields CDR1 SGHTA and CDR2 FQGNSA. The CDR3 DNA sequence: TGTGCCAGCAGCTTAGTCGGGGTAGCGGGAGGGGCTGCGGAGCTGTTTTTT. Its translation is CASSLVGVAGGAAELFF.

With respect to this clonotype: A clone one base away is much larger, so this may be a read error. This chain joins TRBV3-1 and TRBJ1-3, with D possibly being TRBD1 (5 bases). The ends were cut back, 7 bases at V and 0 bases at J, with 19 bases in the middle. The CDR3 runs 17 residues. Germline V gives CDR1 LGHDT, CDR2 YNNKEL (reference sequence). CDR3 sequence reads: CASNHLRQPNSGNTIYF. In DNA form, the CDR3 reads TGTGCCAGCAACCACCTTCGACAGCCGAACTCTGGAAACACCATATATTTT.

This clonotype was detected ten times or more. The V and J genes are TRBV7-9 and TRBJ2-6, with TRBD1 matching 11 bases. The CDR3 runs 19 residues. Germline V gene data show CDR1 as SEHNR and CDR2 as FQNEAQ (reference sequence). With V trimmed by 3 bases and J by 4 bases, 11 bases remained unmatched. The DNA of the CDR3 is TGTGCCAGCAGCTTCTGGAGAGGACAGGGGGCGCGAGGGGCCAACGTCCTGACTTTC. Its protein product is CASSFWRGQGARGANVLTF.

This clonotype was detected a few times. The rearrangement uses TRBV27 and TRBJ2-1, with D maybe TRBD2 (5 bases). Trimming pared 4 bases from V and 2 bases from J, leaving 15 bases between. The V gene's germline CDR1 is MNHEY and CDR2 SMNVEV (reference sequence). This CDR3 has 16 residues. CDR3 residues: CASSSFSGSPYNEQFF. The CDR3 DNA reads as TGTGCCAGCAGTTCTTTTAGTGGGAGCCCCTACAATGAGCAGTTCTTC.

The sample holds many counts of this clonotype. V and J are TRBV6-2 or TRBV6-3 and TRBJ2-1; the match to TRBD1 covers 8 bases. The CDR3 length is 16 residues. Germline V gene lookup returns CDR1 MNHEY and CDR2 SVGEGT. V lost 4 bases to trimming and J lost 4 bases; unmatched junction nucleotides: 9. CDR3 nucleotides: TGTGCCAGCAGTTCGCTCAGGGGGCGCGGGTACAATGAGCAGTTCTTC. Translating gives CASSSLRGRGYNEQFF.

This clonotype came up many times. This rearrangement joins TRBV2 to TRBJ2-1; D gene ambiguous. This CDR3 comprises 15 residues. Germline-derived CDR1 and CDR2 are SNHLY and FYNNEI. V was pared by 8 bases and J by 6 bases, with 20 bases between. The CDR3 bases are TGTGCCAGCTATTATTCTCCGGGTCCCCTCAATGAGCAGTTCTTC. Amino acid sequence: CASYYSPGPLNEQFF.

This clonotype was recorded many times. The chain combines TRBV11-2 with TRBJ2-5, with D perhaps TRBD2 (5 bases). The length of the CDR3 is 14 residues. The V end was cut by 0 bases, the J end by 2 bases, with 7 bases between. The V gene's germline CDR1 is SGHAT and CDR2 FQNNGV. CDR3 bases: TGTGCCAGCAGCTTAGACCGGGGACAAGAGACCCAGTACTTC. This translates into CASSLDRGQETQYF.

There are many counts of this clonotype. The J gene is TRBJ2-5, the V gene TRBV6-1; 10 bases are shared with TRBD1. The CDR3 runs to 14 residues. The germline V gene encodes CDR1 MNHNS and CDR2 SASEGT. The junction had 6 bases not matched to a gene; V was cut back by 6 bases and J by 5 bases. CDR3 in amino acids: CASRTDRGLETQYF. Written as DNA, the CDR3 is TGTGCCAGCAGAACCGACAGGGGGCTTGAGACCCAGTACTTC.

This clonotype was seen a few times. A much bigger clone sits one base away, suggesting this may be a read error. The J gene is TRBJ2-1, the V gene TRBV12-3 or TRBV12-4, with TRBD2 matching over 7 bases. The CDR3 spans 15 residues. As DNA, the CDR3 is TGTACCAGCATCCCCTCGGGAGGTTATTACAATGAGCAGTTCTTC. Its translation is CTSIPSGGYYNEQFF.

This clonotype was observed many times. The CDR3 region has the DNA TGTGCCATCAGACTGGGGGGGAACACCGGGGAGCTGTTTTTT. This sequence encodes CAIRLGGNTGELFF. The chain couples TRBV10-3 to TRBJ2-2; TRBD2 is a possible D gene (6 bases). The CDR3 sequence is 14 residues long. The V end lost 6 bases, the J end lost 1 base, and 9 bases lay between the germline ends. Germline loops: CDR1 ENHRY, CDR2 SYGVKD.

The table lists this clonotype with many counts. This chain links TRBV18 with TRBJ2-1, with a possible D match to TRBD2 (6 bases). With 0 bases removed from V and 9 bases from J, the gap between germline ends came to 15 bases. In germline, CDR1 is KGHSH, CDR2 LQKENI. The CDR3 is 15 residues long. DNA for the CDR3: TGTGCCAGCTCACCACCGAGTGGGCGGGGTGGTGAGCAGTTCTTC. Amino acid sequence: CASSPPSGRGGEQFF.

The V and J genes are TRBV28 and TRBJ2-2; 7 positions agree with TRBD2. The CDR3 has 15 residues. Per germline, CDR1 MDHEN and CDR2 SYDVKM. J gave up 3 bases and V 6 bases, and 7 bases lay outside the gene matches. In DNA, the CDR3 is TGTGCCAGCAGCGACGGGGGGTTGGACACCGGGGAGCTGTTTTTT. Translated, it gives CASSDGGLDTGELFF.

This clonotype was observed at least ten times. The junction differs from germline at one of its ends, possibly a read error. V and J are TRBV11-3 and TRBJ2-2; D remains ambiguous. Looked up from germline, CDR1 is SGHNT and CDR2 is YENEEA. The CDR3 sequence is 14 residues long. The CDR3 region has the DNA TGTGCCAGCAGCTTACCCGGCCACACCGAGGAGCTGTTTTTT. It specifies CASSLPGHTEELFF.

Turning to this clonotype: This may stem from a read error, because a much larger clone lies one nucleotide away. The CDR3 here is CSAEDPSGSYEQYF. The DNA of the CDR3 is TGCAGCGCTGAAGATCCTAGCGGCTCCTACGAGCAGTACTTC. The chain employs TRBV29-1 and TRBJ2-7; TRBD2 agrees at 7 bases. CDR3 length equals 14 residues. Germline V lookup: CDR1 SQVTM, CDR2 ANQGSEA.

In this sample, this clonotype turned up many times. This chain uses TRBV12-5 with TRBJ2-1; tentatively, D is TRBD1 (5 bases). Trimming removed 5 bases from V and 9 bases from J, with 17 bases in between. The CDR3 totals 14 residues. CDR1 and CDR2 from the germline V gene are LGHNT and FRNRAP. The CDR3 is CASGPLGAGAEQFF. For the CDR3, the DNA is TGTGCTAGTGGTCCCCTTGGGGCTGGTGCTGAGCAGTTCTTC.

This clonotype was seen only a few times. A single base separates this from a much larger clone, so it may be a read error. The chain couples TRBV3-1 to TRBJ2-1, with 8 bases fitting TRBD2. Germline V gives CDR1 LGHDT, CDR2 YNNKEL (reference sequence). CDR3 size: 14 residues. The CDR3 sequence is CAGRLQAGAREQFF. CDR3 in DNA: TGTGCCGGCAGACTCCAAGCGGGAGCCAGAGAGCAGTTCTTC.

This sequence joins TRBV15 and TRBJ2-3; either TRBD1 or TRBD2 may fit D (5 bases each). V lost 0 bases and J lost 2, with 9 bases in between. This CDR3 comprises 15 residues. Germline CDR1 reads LNHNV; CDR2 reads YYDKDF (reference sequence). The CDR3, as DNA: TGTGCCACCAGCAGAGAGGGGGAACCCACAGATACGCAGTATTTT. Protein: CATSREGEPTDTQYF.

This clonotype came up many times. This sequence joins TRBV12-3 or TRBV12-4 and TRBJ2-4; TRBD1 is a possible D gene (5 bases). The V end was cut by 5 bases, the J end by 7 bases, with 12 bases between. CDR3 length equals 13 residues. CDR3: CASSETEWNIQYF. CDR3 DNA: TGTGCCAGCAGTGAGACAGAGTGGAACATTCAGTACTTC.

This clonotype was counted ten times or more. The rearrangement links TRBV2 to TRBJ2-7, with D possibly matching TRBD1 (6 bases). CDR1 is SNHLY, CDR2 FYNNEI, per germline. CDR3 size: 9 residues. In DNA, the CDR3 is TGTGCAGTTACAGGGGAGCAGTACTTC. Its protein is CAVTGEQYF.

The chain uses TRBV5-1 and TRBJ1-1; 8 positions agree with TRBD1. This CDR3 comprises 15 residues. Trimming cost V 2 bases and J 2 bases; bases outside gene matches: 5. CDR1 SGHRS and CDR2 YFSETQ come from the germline V gene. Here the CDR3 DNA reads TGCGCCAGCAGCTTCTCAGGGGGCTCCAACACTGAAGCTTTCTTT. It specifies CASSFSGGSNTEAFF.

This clonotype occurred a few times. In DNA form, the CDR3 reads TGTGCCAGCAGCCTTCTCGGTTCCGGGACTAGCGGGAGGGCCGACAATGAGCAGTTCTTC. Translating it yields CASSLLGSGTSGRADNEQFF. This chain uses TRBV7-2 with TRBJ2-1; TRBD2 matches at 16 bases. Per the germline V gene, CDR1 is SGHTA and CDR2 is FQGNSA. The CDR3 contains 20 residues. V dropped 5 bases and J dropped 5; count of bases not matched to a gene: 15.